This TCR beta chain was identified in a study of identifying expanded T cells in peripheral blood. Findings of the study overall: Differentially abundant clones: about 1.2 between replicates, 16.4 at two to three weeks, approximately 18 at four. Across healthy donors, higher total template counts meant significantly greater roughly two-week count variance.

Method: immunoSEQ multiplex PCR; TCRdb's copy keeps in-frame clones and lacks some. Seen here are approximately 57,000 clones, more than 70% observed once, and the top ten hold 3% to 4%. The CDR3 is 14 residues long. Per the germline V gene, CDR1 is SNHLY and CDR2 is FYNNEI. The germline V and J ends were trimmed by 11 bases and 0 bases, with 14 bases remaining between them. A note on this clone: The antigen remains undetermined.

Healthy donors had no documented immune events, such as infections, while sampled. The sample taken for sequencing was blood. The V call is TRBV2, the J call TRBJ1-3, with unresolved D. The receptor was isolated from a person aged 18-70 years in good health. The CDR3 DNA is TGTGCCGGAGCAGTAGAATACTCTGGAAACACCATATATTTT. Protein product: CAGAVEYSGNTIYF.